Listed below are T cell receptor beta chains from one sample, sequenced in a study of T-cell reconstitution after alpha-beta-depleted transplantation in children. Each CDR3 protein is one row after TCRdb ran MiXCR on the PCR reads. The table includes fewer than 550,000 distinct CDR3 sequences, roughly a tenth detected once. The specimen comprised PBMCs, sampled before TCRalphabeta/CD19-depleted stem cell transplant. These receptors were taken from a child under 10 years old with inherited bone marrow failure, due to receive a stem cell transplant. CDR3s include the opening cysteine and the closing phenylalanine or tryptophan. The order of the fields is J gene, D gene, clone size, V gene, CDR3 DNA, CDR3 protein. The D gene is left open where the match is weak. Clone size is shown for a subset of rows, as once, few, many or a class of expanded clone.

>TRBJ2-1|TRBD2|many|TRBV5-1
TGCGCCAGCAGCTTATTAATAGCGGGAGCGTTCGATGAGCAGTTCTTC
CASSLLIAGAFDEQFF
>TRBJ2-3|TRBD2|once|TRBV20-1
TGCAGTGCTAGCCTCAGACTAGCGGGATTCGCAGATACGCAGTATTTT
CSASLRLAGFADTQYF
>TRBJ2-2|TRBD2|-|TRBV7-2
TGTGCCAGCAGCCCATCGGAATGGAGCGGGAGATCCACCGGGGAGCTGTTTTTT
CASSPSEWSGRSTGELFF
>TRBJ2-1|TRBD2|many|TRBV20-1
TGCAGTGCCACACCGGGACTAGCGTACAATGAGCAGTTCTTC
CSATPGLAYNEQFF
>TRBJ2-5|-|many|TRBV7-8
TGTGCCAGCAGCTTAGGTCCCGTTCGCGAGACCCAGTACTTC
CASSLGPVRETQYF
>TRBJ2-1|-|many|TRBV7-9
TGTGCCAGCAGGCCACAGGGCTCTGAGCAGTTCTTC
CASRPQGSEQFF
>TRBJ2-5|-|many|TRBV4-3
TGCGCCAGCAGCCAAGACCCTGGACCGTACCAAGAGACCCAGTACTTC
CASSQDPGPYQETQYF
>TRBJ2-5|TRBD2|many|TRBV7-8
TGTGCCAGCAGCTTAATTCCTAGCGGGAGGGCTTATGAGACCCAGTACTTC
CASSLIPSGRAYETQYF
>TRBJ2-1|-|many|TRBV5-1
TGCGCCAGCAGCCCGGTGGTTGGCACCAATGAGCAGTTCTTC
CASSPVVGTNEQFF
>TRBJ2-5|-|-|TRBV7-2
TGTGCCAGCAGCTTCGGACGGCTCACAGAGACCCAGTACTTC
CASSFGRLTETQYF
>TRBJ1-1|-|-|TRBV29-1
TGCAGCGTTGAAGGGGGGGCCCCCCCTGAAGCTTTCTTT
CSVEGGAPPEAFF
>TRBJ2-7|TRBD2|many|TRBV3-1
TGTGCCAGCAGCCGGACTAGCGGACCCCCCTACGAGCAGTACTTC
CASSRTSGPPYEQYF
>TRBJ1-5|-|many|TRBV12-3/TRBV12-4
TGTGCCAGCAGTTTAGGGGAGGGGTCCCAGCATTTT
CASSLGEGSQHF
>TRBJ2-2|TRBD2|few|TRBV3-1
TGTGCCTCCTGCCAAGAGGGCCAGGCGGGAGTAAACAAAGGGGAGCTGTTTTTT
CASCQEGQAGVNKGELFF
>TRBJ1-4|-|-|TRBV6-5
TGTGCCAGCAGTTACTCCGGGGAGAGAAAACTGTTTTTT
CASSYSGERKLFF
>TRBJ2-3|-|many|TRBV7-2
TGTGCCAGCAGCTTAGGACCCCCTGGTGATACGCAGTATTTT
CASSLGPPGDTQYF
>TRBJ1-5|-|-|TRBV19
TGTGCCAGTAGTGAGCTCGGGGGGAGAGGCAATCAGCCCCAGCATTTT
CASSELGGRGNQPQHF
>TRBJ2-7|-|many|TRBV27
TGTGCCAGCAGTCCCGGGATCGCTTACGAGCAGTACTTC
CASSPGIAYEQYF
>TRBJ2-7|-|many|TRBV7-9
TGTGCCAGCACCCGGGGCTACGAGCAGTACTTC
CASTRGYEQYF
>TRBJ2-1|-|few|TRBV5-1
TGCGCCAGCAGCTTGGGACTAAACGGCAAGTTATTAGGCTTACGGGATGAGCAGTTCTTC
CASSLGLNGKLLGLRDEQFF
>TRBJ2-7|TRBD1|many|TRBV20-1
TGCAGTGCTACCGAGGGGGCGTGGGCCTACGAGCAGTACTTC
CSATEGAWAYEQYF
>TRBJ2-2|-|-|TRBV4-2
TGTGCCAGCAGCCAAGGAGAGGGTGAAATCGGGCGGGAGAACACCGGGGAGCTGTTTTTT
CASSQGEGEIGRENTGELFF
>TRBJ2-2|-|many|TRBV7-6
TGTGCCAGCAGCTTAGTACAGAGAGACACCGGGGAGCTGTTTTTT
CASSLVQRDTGELFF
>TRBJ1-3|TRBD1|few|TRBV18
TGTGCCAGCTCACCGTTGACCGGGACAGGGATTTGGGGAAACACCATATATTTT
CASSPLTGTGIWGNTIYF
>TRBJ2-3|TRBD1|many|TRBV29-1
TGCAGCGAAGCTGGGGACAGGGGAGACCCAGATACGCAGTATTTT
CSEAGDRGDPDTQYF
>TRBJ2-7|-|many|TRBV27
TGTGCCAGCAGTAGAGACAGAGGGGGGCTATCCTACGAGCAGTACTTC
CASSRDRGGLSYEQYF
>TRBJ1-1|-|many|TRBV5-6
TGTGCCAGCAGCTTGGCCGAGAGCGTTAATGTAGAAGCTTTCTTT
CASSLAESVNVEAFF
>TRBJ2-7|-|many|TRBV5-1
TGCGCCAGCAGCTTGGACCGGGCGGGGCAGTACTTC
CASSLDRAGQYF
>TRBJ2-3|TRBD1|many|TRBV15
TGTGCCACCAGCAGAGCCCCGACAGGGCAAGATACGCAGTATTTT
CATSRAPTGQDTQYF
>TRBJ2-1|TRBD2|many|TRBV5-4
TGTGCCAGCAGCTTGGCCCTAGCGGCCTACAATGAGCAGTTCTTC
CASSLALAAYNEQFF
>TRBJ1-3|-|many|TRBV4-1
TGCGCCAGCAGCCAAGTTCGGGGAAACACCATATATTTT
CASSQVRGNTIYF
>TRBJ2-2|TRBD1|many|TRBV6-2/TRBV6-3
TGTGCCAGCAGTTACACAGGGGGGTACACCGGGGAGCTGTTTTTT
CASSYTGGYTGELFF
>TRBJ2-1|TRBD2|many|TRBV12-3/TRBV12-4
TGTGCCAGCAGTCCTCTAGCGGCCGTTTACAATGAGCAGTTCTTC
CASSPLAAVYNEQFF
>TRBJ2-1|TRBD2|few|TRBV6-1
TGTGCCAGCAGCCCACTGGGCGCGGGAGGCTACAATGAGCAGTTCTTC
CASSPLGAGGYNEQFF
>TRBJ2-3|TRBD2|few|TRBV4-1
TGCGCCAGCAGCCAAGAAATGTTAGCTAGCGGGAGCACAGATACGCAGTATTTT
CASSQEMLASGSTDTQYF
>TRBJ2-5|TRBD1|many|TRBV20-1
TGCAGTGCCCCGGACAGGAGCGAGGAGACCCAGTACTTC
CSAPDRSEETQYF
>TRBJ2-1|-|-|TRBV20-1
TGCAGTGCTAGAGATGGTCCCAACCGGGACTTTTCCTACAATGAGCAGTTCTTC
CSARDGPNRDFSYNEQFF
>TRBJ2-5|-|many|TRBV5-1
TGCGCCAGCAGCTTGACCCTCGGGGGCCAAGAGACCCAGTACTTC
CASSLTLGGQETQYF
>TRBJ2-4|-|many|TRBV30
TGTGCCTGGAGTAAGACTGGGAGTTCTGGCATTCAGTACTTC
CAWSKTGSSGIQYF
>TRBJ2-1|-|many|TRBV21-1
TGTGCCAGCATTCCCGAAGGGGGGAATGAGCAGTTCTTC
CASIPEGGNEQFF
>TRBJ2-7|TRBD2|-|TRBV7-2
TGTGCCAGCAGCTTTTCAATCGGGAGGGCGTACGAGCAGTACTTC
CASSFSIGRAYEQYF
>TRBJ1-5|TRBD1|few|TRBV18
TGTGCCAGCTCACCACTTAGGACAGGGCAACTTTATAGCAATCAGCCCCAGCATTTT
CASSPLRTGQLYSNQPQHF
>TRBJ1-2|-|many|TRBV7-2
TGTGCCAGCAGCTTAGGCCTCTATGGCTACACCTTC
CASSLGLYGYTF
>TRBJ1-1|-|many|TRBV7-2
TGTGCCAGCAGCTTGTGGAGGAAGGACACTGAAGCTTTCTTT
CASSLWRKDTEAFF
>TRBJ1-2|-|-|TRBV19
TGTGCCAGTAGCCTCAGGGGTGCGACCTATGGCTACACCTTC
CASSLRGATYGYTF
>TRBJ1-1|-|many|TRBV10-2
TGCGCCAGCAGTGGTTTGGGGGGGCCGACGAGCACTGAAGCTTTCTTT
CASSGLGGPTSTEAFF
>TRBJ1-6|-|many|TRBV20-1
TGCAGTGCTAGAGTAGTTGCGGTCGGATCCAGGGCAGGGTGGAATTCACCCCTCCACTTT
CSARVVAVGSRAGWNSPLHF
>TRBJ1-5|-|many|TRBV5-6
TGTGCCAGCAGCTTGGGGCAGACCGACAATCAGCCCCAGCATTTT
CASSLGQTDNQPQHF
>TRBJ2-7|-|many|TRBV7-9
TGTGCCAGCAGCCGAGACTACCTCTACGAGCAGTACTTC
CASSRDYLYEQYF
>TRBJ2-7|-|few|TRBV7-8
TGTGCCAGCAGCTTAGTCGGGACCCTCCGGGACGAGCAGTACTTC
CASSLVGTLRDEQYF